This T cell receptor (beta chain) appears in the sequencing data of a study of cytomegalovirus exposure and HLA in healthy donors. 13 Jbeta primers and 60 Vbeta primers were used for the PCR. Sequenced by immunoSEQ multiplex PCR; TCRdb stores in-frame clones only, minus some. The table counts about 120,000 clones; roughly 1.7% lies in the top ten. Of note for this clone: The antigen is undetermined.

Study results and caveats: The study found most TCR sequences rare, yet found some public TCRs in many donors. Clonal expansion, a later analysis showed, was greater in HLA-associated TCR beta chains than in equally common others. Cytomegalovirus-associated status was assigned to more than 150 TCR beta chains.

This TCR was recovered from a man between 18 and 29 years old in good health and CMV-seronegative. The sequenced material came from PBMCs.

The DNA of the CDR3 is TGCGCCAGCAGCCAAATAAGTGTTGGACTAGCGGGATCCCCCGGGGAGCTGTTTTTT. It translates to CASSQISVGLAGSPGELFF. This chain connects TRBV4-3 to TRBJ2-2, with TRBD2 matching over 12 bases. The CDR3 consists of 19 residues. Trimming removed 2 bases from V and 6 bases from J; junction bases left unmatched: 13. Germline CDR1 reads LGHNA; CDR2 reads YSLEER.